What follows is one T cell receptor (beta chain) and its context. Its specificity is not known. Expressed TCRB transcripts were sequenced because the isolated RNA had all been reverse transcribed beforehand. Produced via immunoSEQ multiplex PCR; TCRdb's table is partial and in-frame only. The table records 900,000 or so clones, 15% to 20% of them present only once. V dropped 11 bases and J dropped 3; count of bases not matched to a gene: 14. CDR3 length: 16 amino acids. The data stem from a study of beta chain features in type 1 diabetes. Overall study: There were around 110 million sorted cells examined across all samples. Study-level points and caveats: Comparison showed that naive, central memory and Treg TCRB repertoires appeared more similar among patients than among healthy donors. PCR may have favored shorter templates equally in patients and controls. Patients with Type 1 diabetes showed moderately but significantly shorter TCRB CDR3s in all four CD4+ subsets.

The sequence derives from a woman younger than 35 in good health. The chain employs TRBV23-1 and TRBJ2-3, with 10 positions matching TRBD2. TRBV23-1 is known as an ORF, though its function is uncertain. The sequencing input was naive CD4+ T cells from blood. In DNA, the CDR3 is TGCGCCGGATATGCTCTAGCGGGAGAAGGAACAGATACGCAGTATTTT. Translating gives CAGYALAGEGTDTQYF.